What follows are 29 T cell receptor beta chains derived from one specimen sequenced in a study of blood T cell repertoires in COVID-19. The table came from immunoSEQ multiplex PCR; TCRdb's copy has only in-frame clones and leaves some out. The sample lists roughly 410,000 clones, roughly 90% occurring once. Sequencing input: peripheral blood. All receptors derive from a middle-aged man with acute or convalescent COVID-19.

This sequence joins TRBV19 and TRBJ1-4; D gene ambiguous. The CDR3 covers 14 residues. The germline gives CDR1 LNHDA, CDR2 SQIVND (reference sequence). V lost 5 bases, J lost 7 bases, and 14 bases lay in between. CDR3 amino acids: CASSLGQEVEKLFF. As DNA, the CDR3 is TGTGCCAGTAGTCTGGGTCAGGAGGTTGAAAAACTGTTTTTT.

The chain joins TRBV13 to TRBJ2-7; 12 bases are a match to TRBD2. Germline trimming cut 2 bases from V and 4 bases from J; bases unmatched to any gene: 3. Germline V gives CDR1 PRHDT, CDR2 FYEKMQ (reference sequence). The CDR3 is 15 residues long. The CDR3 region is CASSLRTSGIYEQYF. The CDR3 coding sequence is TGTGCCAGCAGCTTACGGACTAGCGGGATTTACGAGCAGTACTTC.

J is TRBJ2-1 and V is TRBV5-1; 15 bases align to TRBD2. This CDR3 contains 17 residues. Unmatched junction bases numbered 14, after V lost 5 bases and J lost 11 bases. The germline CDR1 and CDR2 sequences are SGHRS and YFSETQ. CDR3 sequence (DNA): TGCGCCAGCAGTCGCGTTCCACCGGGACTAGCGGGGGGCCAGCAGTTCTTC. This codes for CASSRVPPGLAGGQQFF. The variable domain in full, with the rest retrieved from reference TRBV5-1 and TRBJ2-1, is KAGVTQTPRYLIKTRGQQVTLSCSPISGHRSVSWYQQTPGQGLQFLFEYFSETQRNKGNFPGRFSGRQFSNSRSEMNVSTLELGDSALYLCASSRVPPGLAGGQQFFGPGTRLTVL.

This clone was detected ten times or more. The chain combines TRBV6-6 with TRBJ2-7; 12 nucleotides line up with TRBD2. The CDR3 runs 15 residues. Germline lookup yields CDR1 MNHNY and CDR2 SVGAGI (reference sequence). V dropped 6 bases and J dropped 4; count of bases not matched to a gene: 7. The CDR3 region is CASRLTSGRSYEQYF. The CDR3 bases are TGTGCCAGCAGGTTAACTAGCGGGAGGTCGTACGAGCAGTACTTC.

This clone showed up just a few times. The chain employs TRBV18 and TRBJ1-3, with D possibly TRBD1 on 6 matching bases. Trimming stripped 3 bases from V and 9 bases from J, with 12 bases between. The CDR3 is 13 amino acids. Germline-derived CDR1 and CDR2 are KGHSH and LQKENI. The CDR3, as DNA: TGTGCCAGCTCACCGGCCTCAGGGGTCACCATATATTTT. The encoded protein is CASSPASGVTIYF. Based on the CDR3 plus reference TRBV18 and TRBJ1-3, the full variable domain is NAGVMQNPRHLVRRRGQEARLRCSPMKGHSHVYWYRQLPEEGLKFMVYLQKENIIDESGMPKERFSAEFPKEGPSILRIQQVVRGDSAAYFCASSPASGVTIYFGEGSWLTVV.

This clone has just one count. The chain combines TRBV28 with TRBJ1-1; 9 bases agree with TRBD1. Germline V CDR1 and CDR2: MDHEN, SYDVKM. The CDR3 is 14 amino acids. Germline trimming cut 9 bases from V and 5 bases from J; bases unmatched to any gene: 10. The CDR3 region has the DNA TGTGCCAGTAGACAGGGGGTGAGTAGGACTGAAGCTTTCTTT. Translation: CASRQGVSRTEAFF.

The chain joins TRBV27 to TRBJ2-3; no definite D call. This CDR3 spans 11 amino acids. Per germline, CDR1 MNHEY and CDR2 SMNVEV (reference sequence). With 9 bases removed from V and 4 bases from J, the gap between germline ends came to 8 bases. CDR3 sequence reads: CARQVPDTQYF. The CDR3 nucleotides are TGTGCCAGGCAGGTTCCAGATACGCAGTATTTT.

The V and J genes are TRBV28 and TRBJ1-5; the D is unclear. The CDR3 loop spans 15 amino acids. V gave up 2 bases and J gave up 7 bases, with 15 bases separating them. Germline-derived CDR1 and CDR2 are MDHEN and SYDVKM. The CDR3 sequence: CASSLPDGVEQPQHF. For the CDR3, the DNA is TGTGCCAGCAGTTTACCTGACGGGGTCGAACAGCCCCAGCATTTT. Based on the CDR3 plus reference TRBV28 and TRBJ1-5, the full variable domain is DVKVTQSSRYLVKRTGEKVFLECVQDMDHENMFWYRQDPGLGLRLIYFSYDVKMKEKGDIPEGYSVSREKKERFSLILESASTNQTSMYLCASSLPDGVEQPQHFGDGTRLSIL.

This clone was picked up a small number of times. This chain uses TRBV6-5 with TRBJ2-7; 12 positions agree with TRBD1. This CDR3 spans 14 amino acids. Germline trimming cut 11 bases from V and 7 bases from J; bases unmatched to any gene: 12. Germline values: CDR1 MNHEY, CDR2 SVGAGI. The DNA of the CDR3 is TGTGCCCACAGCCGGGACAGGGGGCCCGTAGAGCAGTACTTC. Its protein product is CAHSRDRGPVEQYF.

The gene calls are TRBV5-1 and TRBJ2-2, with D perhaps matching TRBD1 (6 bases). V shed 4 bases and J shed 6 bases, with 13 bases lying between them. This CDR3 has 14 amino acids. Germline assignment: CDR1 SGHRS and CDR2 YFSETQ. The CDR3 DNA reads as TGCGCCAGCAGCCTGTGGACAGTAGCCGGGGAGCTGTTTTTT. It specifies CASSLWTVAGELFF.

V usage is TRBV7-9 and J usage is TRBJ1-1, with D maybe TRBD1 (5 bases). Trimming took 5 bases from V and 4 from J, leaving 14 bases between them. Germline lookup yields CDR1 SEHNR and CDR2 FQNEAQ (reference sequence). This CDR3 has 14 amino acids. CDR3 protein: CASSPSAGATEAFF. CDR3 DNA: TGTGCCAGCAGCCCAAGTGCTGGGGCCACTGAAGCTTTCTTT. Combining the CDR3 with reference TRBV7-9 and TRBJ1-1 gives the whole variable domain DTGVSQNPRHKITKRGQNVTFRCDPISEHNRLYWYRQTLGQGPEFLTYFQNEAQLEKSRLLSDRFSAERPKGSFSTLEIQRTEQGDSAMYLCASSPSAGATEAFFGQGTRLTVV.

The chain uses TRBV5-5 and TRBJ1-1; the D is unclear. The CDR3 has 15 amino acids. The germline CDR1 and CDR2 sequences are SGHKS and YYEKEE (reference sequence). Trimming took off 1 base at V and 4 bases at J, with 14 bases between the two ends. CDR3 DNA: TGTGCCAGCAGCTTGACGAGTGCGCGGGGCACTGAAGCTTTCTTT. The encoded protein is CASSLTSARGTEAFF.

The chain combines TRBV6-6 with TRBJ1-5, with D perhaps matching TRBD1 (5 bases). Germline CDR1 reads MNHNY; CDR2 reads SVGAGI (reference sequence). This CDR3 has 13 amino acids. With 7 bases removed from V and 9 bases from J, the gap between germline ends came to 16 bases. This chain's CDR3 is CASTLQAGWPQHF. The CDR3 DNA reads as TGTGCCAGCACCTTACAGGCCGGGTGGCCCCAGCATTTT.

This rearrangement joins TRBV6-5 to TRBJ2-1; possible D gene TRBD2, 6 bases. The CDR3 length is 13 residues. CDR1 and CDR2 from the germline V gene are MNHEY and SVGAGI. V dropped 6 bases and J dropped 9 bases, with 15 bases sitting between them. CDR3 bases: TGTGCCAGCAGCAAGTGGACTAAGAGTGAGCAGTTCTTC. As protein: CASSKWTKSEQFF.

The chain combines TRBV6-2 or TRBV6-3 with TRBJ2-7; tentatively, D is TRBD1 (5 bases). Germline V gene lookup returns CDR1 MNHEY and CDR2 SVGEGT. V lost 2 bases and J lost 2, with 10 bases in between. This CDR3 contains 14 residues. CDR3 loop: CASSYGASAYEQYF. CDR3 in DNA: TGTGCCAGCAGTTACGGGGCATCCGCCTACGAGCAGTACTTC.

This sequence joins TRBV27 and TRBJ2-1, with 7 bases that match TRBD2. Germline V gene sequence: CDR1 MNHEY, CDR2 SMNVEV (reference sequence). J lost 0 bases, V lost 7 bases, and 3 bases had no gene match. This CDR3 region has 14 residues. CDR3 in DNA: TGTGCCAGCACGCGGGAGCCCTCCTACAATGAGCAGTTCTTC. As protein: CASTREPSYNEQFF.

This chain links TRBV25-1 with TRBJ2-1; D might be TRBD1 (6 bases). Trimming shortened V by 4 bases and J by 7 bases, and 14 bases separated the two germline ends. CDR3 length: 14 residues. The germline V gene encodes CDR1 MGHDK and CDR2 SYGVNS. The CDR3 reads CASSAGQYSNEQFF. CDR3 coding DNA: TGTGCCAGCAGTGCCGGACAGTATAGTAATGAGCAGTTCTTC.

The chain combines TRBV6-6 with TRBJ1-2; a weak D match, TRBD1 (6 bases). Germline V CDR1 and CDR2: MNHNY, SVGAGI (reference sequence). With 10 bases removed from V and 4 bases from J, the gap between germline ends came to 22 bases. CDR3 size: 15 residues. The CDR3 sequence is CATQSGGGMTYGYTF. CDR3 sequence (DNA): TGTGCCACACAGAGCGGGGGGGGCATGACCTATGGCTACACCTTC.

The V call is TRBV28, the J call TRBJ1-1; perhaps TRBD1 as D (5 bases). This CDR3 is built from 11 residues. Germline values: CDR1 MDHEN, CDR2 SYDVKM. The germline V and J ends were trimmed by 3 bases and 12 bases, with 11 bases remaining between them. The CDR3 nucleotides are TGTGCCAGCAGTTTGGGGGGTGAGCCTTTCTTT. Protein sequence: CASSLGGEPFF.

The gene calls are TRBV18 and TRBJ1-1; perhaps TRBD1 as D (6 bases). Trimming shortened V by 2 bases and J by 2 bases, and 18 bases separated the two germline ends. The length of the CDR3 is 17 residues. Per germline, CDR1 KGHSH and CDR2 LQKENI. CDR3: CASSPAGGRWGNTEAFF. The CDR3 region has the DNA TGTGCCAGCTCACCAGCCGGGGGGCGCTGGGGAAACACTGAAGCTTTCTTT.

The chain is built from TRBV19 and TRBJ1-1, with D possibly being TRBD1 (5 bases). This CDR3 has 14 residues. V gave up 2 bases and J gave up 5 bases, with 12 bases separating them. From germline, CDR1 is LNHDA and CDR2 SQIVND (reference sequence). The CDR3: CASSIPPRGTEAFF. CDR3 in DNA: TGTGCCAGTAGTATACCCCCCCGGGGGACTGAAGCTTTCTTT.

This chain links TRBV18 with TRBJ1-2, with TRBD1 as a possible D gene (5 bases). Trimming cost V 5 bases and J 2 bases, with 15 bases left between them. Germline lookup yields CDR1 KGHSH and CDR2 LQKENI. The CDR3 is 15 residues long. In nucleotides, the CDR3 is TGTGCCAGCTCATCAGACCGCCAGGGAAACTATGGCTACACCTTC. Its protein is CASSSDRQGNYGYTF.

CDR3 bases: TGTGCCAGTAGTATACTCGGTCGGCAGCGGGACACTGAAGCTTTCTTT. It codes for CASSILGRQRDTEAFF. This chain joins TRBV19 and TRBJ1-1; D call uncertain. The length of the CDR3 is 16 residues. Trimming pared 2 bases from V and 3 bases from J, leaving 16 bases between. Germline assignment: CDR1 LNHDA and CDR2 SQIVND (reference sequence).

In nucleotides, the CDR3 is TGTGCCAGCAGCTTGGGGACAGCCCAAGAGACCCAGTACTTC. This codes for CASSLGTAQETQYF. The chain links TRBV5-4 to TRBJ2-5; a weak D match, TRBD1 (6 bases). Trimming pared 0 bases from V and 1 base from J, leaving 7 bases between. The CDR3 has 14 amino acids. CDR1 and CDR2 from the germline V gene are SGHNT and YYREEE (reference sequence).

The genes are TRBV27 and TRBJ1-1; a possible D gene is TRBD1 (5 bases). This CDR3 has 15 residues. Germline V lookup: CDR1 MNHEY, CDR2 SMNVEV (reference sequence). Trimming took off 6 bases at V and 1 base at J, with 15 bases between the two ends. The CDR3 DNA reads as TGTGCCAGCAGAGAAGTCGGGGGTAGGAACACTGAAGCTTTCTTT. Encoded protein: CASREVGGRNTEAFF.

This CDR3 reads CASSWALGQPQHF. The CDR3 coding sequence is TGTGCCAGCAGTTGGGCGTTGGGTCAGCCCCAGCATTTT. The rearrangement uses TRBV27 and TRBJ1-5, with unresolved D. From germline, CDR1 is MNHEY and CDR2 SMNVEV (reference sequence). This CDR3 is built from 13 residues. With 4 bases removed from V and 6 bases from J, the gap between germline ends came to 10 bases.

The V gene is TRBV5-1, the J gene TRBJ1-1; possible D gene TRBD1, 6 bases. The CDR3 spans 14 residues. Germline V gene lookup returns CDR1 SGHRS and CDR2 YFSETQ. The germline V and J ends were trimmed by 5 bases and 0 bases, with 11 bases remaining between them. The CDR3: CASSPQGMNTEAFF. The DNA of the CDR3 is TGCGCCAGCAGTCCACAGGGAATGAACACTGAAGCTTTCTTT.

This rearrangement joins TRBV5-8 to TRBJ1-6; no clear D. Between the trimmed V and J ends, which lost 6 bases and 9 bases, there was a span of 10 bases. Per germline, CDR1 SGHTS and CDR2 YDEGEE. The CDR3 is made up of 12 amino acids. The CDR3 coding sequence is TGTGCCAGCAAGGGTAGCGGTTCACCCCTCCACTTT. Encoded protein: CASKGSGSPLHF. Full variable domain (rest looked up from reference TRBV5-8 and TRBJ1-6): EAGVTQSPTHLIKTRGQQATLRCSPISGHTSVYWYQQALGLGLQFLLWYDEGEERNRGNFPPRFSGRQFPNYSSELNVNALELEDSALYLCASKGSGSPLHFGNGTRLTVT.

V and J are TRBV4-1 and TRBJ2-7; 7 nucleotides match TRBD1. With 1 base clipped from V and 0 bases from J, the junction kept 12 bases outside the gene matches. There are 18 residues in the CDR3. Looked up from germline, CDR1 is MGHRA and CDR2 is YSYEKL. The CDR3 is CASSQAETGQIYSYEQYF. The CDR3 nucleotides read TGCGCCAGCAGCCAAGCTGAGACAGGGCAGATATACTCCTACGAGCAGTACTTC.